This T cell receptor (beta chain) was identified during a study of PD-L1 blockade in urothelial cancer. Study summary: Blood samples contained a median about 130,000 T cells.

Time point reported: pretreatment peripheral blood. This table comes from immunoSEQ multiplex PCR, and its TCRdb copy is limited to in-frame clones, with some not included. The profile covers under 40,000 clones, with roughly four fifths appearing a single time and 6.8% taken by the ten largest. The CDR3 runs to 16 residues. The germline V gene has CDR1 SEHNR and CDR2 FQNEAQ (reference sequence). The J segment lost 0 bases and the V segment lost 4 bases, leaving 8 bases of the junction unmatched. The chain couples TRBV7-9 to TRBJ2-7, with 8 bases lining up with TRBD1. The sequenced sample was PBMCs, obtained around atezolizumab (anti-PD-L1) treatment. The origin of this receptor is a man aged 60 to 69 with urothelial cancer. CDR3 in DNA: TGTGCCAGCAGCTCTGGACAGGGAAGGAACTCCTACGAGCAGTACTTC. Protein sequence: CASSSGQGRNSYEQYF.